A single sample gave rise to the 21 T cell receptor beta chains below, sequenced in a study of early T cells in non-severe SARS-CoV-2 infection. TCRdb re-called the 5' RACE reads through MiXCR, storing one row per CDR3 protein. The sample has 60,000 to 75,000 distinct CDR3 sequences, around 12% seen once. Sequencing used whole blood. These receptors were taken from an adult who was a healthcare worker with PCR-confirmed SARS-CoV-2 infection or an uninfected control (not recorded which).

This clonotype came up a few times. The rearrangement joins TRBV6-1 to TRBJ1-2; TRBD1 might be the D (5 bases). The CDR3 sequence is 15 residues long. The germline V gene has CDR1 MNHNS and CDR2 SASEGT. Trimming shortened V by 1 base and J by 4 bases, and 13 bases separated the two germline ends. The DNA of the CDR3 is TGTGCCAGCAGTGAAGGACAGTCAATGCTCTATGGCTACACCTTC. Its translation is CASSEGQSMLYGYTF.

This clonotype was detected many times. The chain employs TRBV11-1 and TRBJ1-4; D gene unclear. Trimming removed 5 bases at V and 0 bases at J, with 16 bases between. The CDR3 is 17 amino acids. In germline, CDR1 is SGHAT, CDR2 FQDESV (reference sequence). CDR3 loop: CASSPRPTSATNEKLFF. CDR3 in DNA: TGTGCCAGCAGCCCGCGACCGACATCAGCAACTAATGAAAAACTGTTTTTT.

This sequence joins TRBV6-6 and TRBJ2-3; tentatively, D is TRBD2 (6 bases). The CDR3 loop spans 15 amino acids. Per germline, CDR1 MNHNY and CDR2 SVGAGI (reference sequence). Trimming left V 6 bases short and J 4 bases short, with 17 bases between. CDR3 sequence: CASRLTEGGADTQYF. In DNA form, the CDR3 reads TGTGCCAGCAGGCTCACGGAGGGAGGAGCAGATACGCAGTATTTT.

This clonotype has at least ten counts. V is TRBV7-9 and J is TRBJ1-1, with 7 bases aligning to TRBD1. The CDR3 contains 14 residues. From germline, CDR1 is SEHNR and CDR2 FQNEAQ (reference sequence). Trimming at V came to 5 bases and at J to 4 bases, leaving 7 bases not matched to a gene. The CDR3: CASSEDDRVTEAFF. In DNA, the CDR3 is TGTGCCAGCAGCGAAGACGACAGGGTCACTGAAGCTTTCTTT.

This clonotype was recorded at least ten times. The V call is TRBV21-1, the J call TRBJ2-7. TRBV21-1 is shown as a pseudogene. This CDR3 is built from 17 residues. The CDR3 loop is CASSSKASPAVRHEQYF. The CDR3 DNA reads as TGTGCCAGCAGCAGCAAAGCCAGCCCAGCCGTCCGCCACGAGCAGTACTTC.

This clonotype was seen only a few times. The CDR3 carries no conserved terminal phenylalanine or tryptophan, so it likely arises from a read error. The chain couples TRBV5-1 to TRBJ2-2; TRBD2 is a possible D gene (6 bases). The CDR3 sequence is 18 residues long. Trimming took off 3 bases at V and 7 bases at J, with 25 bases between the two ends. CDR1 and CDR2 (germline): SGHRS, YFSETQ. The CDR3 here is CASSWEVWETFSDGELFC. CDR3 nucleotide sequence: TGCGCCAGCAGCTGGGAGGTGTGGGAGACGTTCTCAGACGGGGAGCTGTTTTGT.

This clonotype was counted many times. The chain uses TRBV13 and TRBJ2-3, with D unresolved. The germline V gene encodes CDR1 PRHDT and CDR2 FYEKMQ (reference sequence). Trimming cost V 5 bases and J 2 bases, with 11 bases left between them. CDR3 size: 14 residues. The CDR3 here is CASSPGTLTDTQYF. CDR3 sequence (DNA): TGTGCCAGCAGCCCCGGCACCCTCACAGATACGCAGTATTTT.

A word on this clonotype: One junction end does not reproduce the germline sequence, and a read error may be involved. The chain recombines TRBV10-2 with TRBJ2-3; a weak D match, TRBD2 (5 bases). This CDR3 has 12 amino acids. Germline CDR1 and CDR2: WSHSY and SAAADI. CDR3 bases: TGCGCCAGCAGTGAGTCACTAGATCCGCAGTATTTT. Translated, it gives CASSESLDPQYF.

This clonotype was seen a handful of times. This chain connects TRBV7-2 to TRBJ1-2; D not certain. In germline, CDR1 is SGHTA, CDR2 FQGNSA. The germline V and J ends were trimmed by 8 bases and 3 bases, with 19 bases remaining between them. This CDR3 has 15 residues. The CDR3 protein is CASSETGGSDYGYTF. The CDR3 coding sequence is TGTGCCAGCTCAGAAACGGGAGGGTCTGACTATGGCTACACCTTC.

CDR3 DNA: TGCGCCAGCAGCTTGGCCCCGACGGGATACACTGAAGCTTTCTTT. Its translation is CASSLAPTGYTEAFF. The chain is built from TRBV5-1 and TRBJ1-1; D is ambiguous. The CDR3 runs 15 residues. Germline V gene data show CDR1 as SGHRS and CDR2 as YFSETQ. Trimming cost V 0 bases and J 3 bases, with 12 bases left between them.

In its sample, this clonotype was seen a few times. The chain carries TRBV4-1 and TRBJ2-2; 7 bases line up with TRBD2. Germline V gene lookup returns CDR1 MGHRA and CDR2 YSYEKL. J was trimmed by 6 bases and V by 4 bases; bases with no gene match: 8. CDR3 length: 15 amino acids. CDR3 sequence: CASSRGSTEAGELFF. DNA of the CDR3: TGCGCCAGCAGCCGCGGGAGCACCGAAGCCGGGGAGCTGTTTTTT.

This clonotype was counted a few times. This chain links TRBV7-3 with TRBJ2-1, with D maybe TRBD1 (5 bases). Germline CDR1 SGHTA, CDR2 FQGTGA. The CDR3 has 13 amino acids. The V and J ends lost 5 bases and 4 bases respectively, with 9 bases between them. The CDR3 region is CASSMDIYNEQFF. The CDR3 region has the DNA TGTGCCAGCAGCATGGACATATACAATGAGCAGTTCTTC.

The chain links TRBV5-1 to TRBJ2-3; a weak D match, TRBD2 (6 bases). V lost 7 bases and J 13 bases, leaving 25 bases between the germline ends. Germline V gives CDR1 SGHRS, CDR2 YFSETQ. The CDR3 spans 14 residues. The CDR3 DNA is TGCGCCAGCCGCCCGGTGGGGAGCGGGCTCCAGGAGTATTTT. Translated, it gives CASRPVGSGLQEYF.

The chain recombines TRBV11-2 with TRBJ2-1; perhaps TRBD2 as D (6 bases). The germline V gene encodes CDR1 SGHAT and CDR2 FQNNGV. The ends were cut back, 5 bases at V and 9 bases at J, with 26 bases in the middle. The CDR3 spans 17 residues. CDR3 protein: CASSPLGAGLILGEQFF. In nucleotides, the CDR3 is TGTGCCAGCAGCCCATTAGGGGCGGGACTGATTTTGGGTGAGCAGTTCTTC.

This clonotype was seen at least ten times. The chain has TRBV5-1 and TRBJ2-5; no clear D. V was trimmed by 4 bases and J by 6 bases, leaving 7 bases between them. CDR1 SGHRS and CDR2 YFSETQ come from the germline V gene. The CDR3 runs 11 residues. Written as DNA, the CDR3 is TGCGCCAGCAGCAAGACCCAGACCCAGTACTTC. Protein product: CASSKTQTQYF.

This clonotype was counted many times. The V and J genes are TRBV6-1 and TRBJ2-1; 7 bases are shared with TRBD1. V dropped 4 bases and J dropped 0; count of bases not matched to a gene: 3. The CDR3 spans 15 residues. Germline assignment: CDR1 MNHNS and CDR2 SASEGT. The CDR3 bases are TGTGCCAGCAGTGCGACAGGGAGCTCCTACAATGAGCAGTTCTTC. As protein: CASSATGSSYNEQFF.

This clonotype was counted ten times or more. The CDR3 bases are TGTGCCAGTAGTATGGCAACAGCGGGTGGCTACACCTTC. It is translated as CASSMATAGGYTF. V is TRBV19 and J is TRBJ1-2; D is uncertain. The germline V gene encodes CDR1 LNHDA and CDR2 SQIVND (reference sequence). CDR3 length equals 13 residues. The ends were cut back, 3 bases at V and 7 bases at J, with 12 bases in the middle.

The V and J genes are TRBV27 and TRBJ2-2; 10 bases align to TRBD1. The junction had 10 bases not matched to a gene; V was cut back by 8 bases and J by 4 bases. This CDR3 contains 16 residues. CDR1 MNHEY and CDR2 SMNVEV come from the germline V gene (reference sequence). CDR3 amino acids: CASALYRDRGTGELFF. CDR3 coding DNA: TGTGCCAGCGCCCTATACCGGGACAGGGGCACCGGGGAGCTGTTTTTT.

This clonotype was counted a few times. The chain employs TRBV10-3 and TRBJ2-3; D ambiguous. Trimming cost V 0 bases and J 3 bases, with 13 bases left between them. Germline-derived CDR1 and CDR2 are ENHRY and SYGVKD. The CDR3 runs 16 residues. The CDR3 here is CAISESLSLATDTQYF. CDR3 DNA sequence: TGTGCCATCAGTGAGTCACTCAGTTTAGCAACAGATACGCAGTATTTT.

The V gene is TRBV5-1, the J gene TRBJ2-3, with 7 bases fitting TRBD2. CDR1 and CDR2 (germline): SGHRS, YFSETQ. V was clipped by 7 bases and J by 3 bases; unmatched bases: 11. The CDR3 length is 15 residues. Here the CDR3 DNA reads TGCGCCAGCTGCGACGGACTAGTGTCGACAGATACGCAGTATTTT. It encodes CASCDGLVSTDTQYF.

This clonotype was counted at least ten times. V is TRBV20-1 and J is TRBJ2-3; 7 nucleotides line up with TRBD2. After removal of 1 base from V and 3 bases from J, the junction contained 13 bases not matched to a gene. Looked up from germline, CDR1 is DFQATT and CDR2 is SNEGSKA (reference sequence). The CDR3 sequence is 17 residues long. CDR3 DNA sequence: TGCAGTGCTAGAGGAGAATTAGCGGGTGGGAGGACAGATACGCAGTATTTT. This gives the protein CSARGELAGGRTDTQYF.